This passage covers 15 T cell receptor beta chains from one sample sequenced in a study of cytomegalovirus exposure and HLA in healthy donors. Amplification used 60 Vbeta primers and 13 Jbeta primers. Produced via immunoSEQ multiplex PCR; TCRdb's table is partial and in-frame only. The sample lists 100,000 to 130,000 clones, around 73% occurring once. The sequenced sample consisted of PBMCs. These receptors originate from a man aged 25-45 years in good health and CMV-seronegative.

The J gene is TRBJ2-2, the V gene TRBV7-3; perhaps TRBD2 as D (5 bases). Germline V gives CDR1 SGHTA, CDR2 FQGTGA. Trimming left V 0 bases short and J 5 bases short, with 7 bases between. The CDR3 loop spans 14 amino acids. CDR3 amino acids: CASSLTRGTGELFF. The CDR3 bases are TGTGCCAGCAGCTTAACAAGAGGGACCGGGGAGCTGTTTTTT.

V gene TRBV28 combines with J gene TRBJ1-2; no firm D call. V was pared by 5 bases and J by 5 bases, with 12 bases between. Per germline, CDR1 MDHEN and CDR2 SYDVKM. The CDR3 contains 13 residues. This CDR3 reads CASSPPSGYGYTF. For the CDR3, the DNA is TGTGCCAGCAGTCCCCCCAGTGGTTATGGCTACACCTTC.

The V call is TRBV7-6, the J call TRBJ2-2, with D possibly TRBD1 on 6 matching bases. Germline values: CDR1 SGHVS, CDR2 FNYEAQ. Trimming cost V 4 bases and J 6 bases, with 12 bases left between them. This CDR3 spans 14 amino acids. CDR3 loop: CASSYGQKAGELFF. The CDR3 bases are TGTGCCAGCAGCTACGGACAGAAAGCCGGGGAGCTGTTTTTT.

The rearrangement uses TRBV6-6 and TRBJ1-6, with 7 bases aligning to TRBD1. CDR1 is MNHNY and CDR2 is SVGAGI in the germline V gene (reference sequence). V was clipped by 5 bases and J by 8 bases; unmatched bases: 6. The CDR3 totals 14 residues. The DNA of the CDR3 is TGTGCCAGCAGTAGGGGACAGCTAGATTCACCCCTCCACTTT. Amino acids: CASSRGQLDSPLHF.

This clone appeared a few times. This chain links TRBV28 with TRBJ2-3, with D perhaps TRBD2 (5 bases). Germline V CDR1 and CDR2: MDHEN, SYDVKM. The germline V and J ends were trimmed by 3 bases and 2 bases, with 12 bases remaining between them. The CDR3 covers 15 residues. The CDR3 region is CASSLGSGLTDTQYF. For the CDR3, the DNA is TGTGCCAGCAGTTTGGGGAGCGGCCTCACAGATACGCAGTATTTT.

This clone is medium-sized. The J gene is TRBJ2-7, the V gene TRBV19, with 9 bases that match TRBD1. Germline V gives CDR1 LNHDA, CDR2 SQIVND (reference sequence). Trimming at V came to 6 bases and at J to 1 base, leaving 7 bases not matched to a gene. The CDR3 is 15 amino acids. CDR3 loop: CASSLGQGISYEQYF. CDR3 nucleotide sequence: TGTGCCAGTAGCCTCGGACAGGGGATTTCCTACGAGCAGTACTTC.

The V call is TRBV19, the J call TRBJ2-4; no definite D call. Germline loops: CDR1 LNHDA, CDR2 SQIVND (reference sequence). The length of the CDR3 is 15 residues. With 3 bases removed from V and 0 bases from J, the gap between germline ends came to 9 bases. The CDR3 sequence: CASSMVRLAKNIQYF. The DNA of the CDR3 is TGTGCCAGTAGTATGGTCCGACTAGCCAAAAACATTCAGTACTTC.

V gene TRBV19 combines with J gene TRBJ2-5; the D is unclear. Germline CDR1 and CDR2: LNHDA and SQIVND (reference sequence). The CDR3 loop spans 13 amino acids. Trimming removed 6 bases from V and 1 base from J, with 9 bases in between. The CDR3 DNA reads TGTGCCAGTAGGAAGTCCGGCCAAGAGACCCAGTACTTC. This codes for CASRKSGQETQYF.

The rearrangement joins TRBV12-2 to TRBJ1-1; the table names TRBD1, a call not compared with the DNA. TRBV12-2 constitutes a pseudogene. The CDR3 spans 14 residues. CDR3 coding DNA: TGTGCAAGTCGCTTAGCGTTTTACAGGGCGGAAGCTTTCTTT. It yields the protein CASRLAFYRAEAFF.

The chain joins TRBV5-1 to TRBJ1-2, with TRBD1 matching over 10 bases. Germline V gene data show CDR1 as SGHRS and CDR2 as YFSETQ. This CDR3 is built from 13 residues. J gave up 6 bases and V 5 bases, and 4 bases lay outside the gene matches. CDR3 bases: TGCGCCAGCAGGAGCGGGACAGGGGATGGCTACACCTTC. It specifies CASRSGTGDGYTF.

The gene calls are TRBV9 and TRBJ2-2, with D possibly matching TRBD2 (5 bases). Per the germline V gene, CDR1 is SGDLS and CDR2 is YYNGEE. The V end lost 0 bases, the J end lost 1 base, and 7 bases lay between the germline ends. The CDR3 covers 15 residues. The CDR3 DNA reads TGTGCCAGCAGCGTAGGCGGACTGAACACCGGGGAGCTGTTTTTT. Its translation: CASSVGGLNTGELFF.

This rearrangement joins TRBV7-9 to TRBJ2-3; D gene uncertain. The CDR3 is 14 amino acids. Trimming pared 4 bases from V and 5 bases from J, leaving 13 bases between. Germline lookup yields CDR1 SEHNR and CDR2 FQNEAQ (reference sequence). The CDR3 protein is CASSSASAVDTQYF. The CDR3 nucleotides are TGTGCCAGCAGCTCAGCTTCCGCGGTAGATACGCAGTATTTT.

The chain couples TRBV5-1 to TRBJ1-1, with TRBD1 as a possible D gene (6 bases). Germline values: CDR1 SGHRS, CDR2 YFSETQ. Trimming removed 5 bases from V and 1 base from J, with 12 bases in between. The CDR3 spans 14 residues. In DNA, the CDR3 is TGCGCCAGCAGAAAACAGGGTCAGAACACTGAAGCTTTCTTT. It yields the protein CASRKQGQNTEAFF.

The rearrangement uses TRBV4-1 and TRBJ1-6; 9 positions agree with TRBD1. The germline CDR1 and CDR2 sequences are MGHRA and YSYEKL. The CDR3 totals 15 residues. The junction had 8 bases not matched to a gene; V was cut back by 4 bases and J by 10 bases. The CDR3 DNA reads TGCGCCAGCAGCCCGGGACAGGGAGTTGAGTCACCCCTCCACTTT. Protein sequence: CASSPGQGVESPLHF.

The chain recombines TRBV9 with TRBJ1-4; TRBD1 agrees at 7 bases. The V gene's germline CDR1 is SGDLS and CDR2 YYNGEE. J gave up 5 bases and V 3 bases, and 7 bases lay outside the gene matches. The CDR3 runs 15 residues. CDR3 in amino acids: CASSASGQLNEKLFF. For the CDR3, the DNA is TGTGCCAGCAGCGCCTCGGGACAGCTAAATGAAAAACTGTTTTTT.